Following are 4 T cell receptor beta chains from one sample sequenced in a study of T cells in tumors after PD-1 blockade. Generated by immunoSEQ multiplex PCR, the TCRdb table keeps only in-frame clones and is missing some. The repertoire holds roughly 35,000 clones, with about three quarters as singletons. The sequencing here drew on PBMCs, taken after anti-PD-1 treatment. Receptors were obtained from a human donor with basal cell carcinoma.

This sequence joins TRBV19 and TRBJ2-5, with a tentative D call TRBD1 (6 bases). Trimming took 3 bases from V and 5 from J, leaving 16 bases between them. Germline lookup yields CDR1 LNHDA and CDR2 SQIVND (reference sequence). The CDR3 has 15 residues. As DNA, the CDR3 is TGTGCCAGTAGTATCTGGCGGACCGACAGGGAGACCCAGTACTTC. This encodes CASSIWRTDRETQYF.

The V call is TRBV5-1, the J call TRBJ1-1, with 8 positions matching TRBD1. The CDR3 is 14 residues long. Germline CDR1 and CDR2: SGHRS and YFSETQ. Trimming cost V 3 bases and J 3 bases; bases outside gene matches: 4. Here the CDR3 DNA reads TGCGCCAGCAGCTCGGTGGACAGGGACACTGAAGCTTTCTTT. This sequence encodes CASSSVDRDTEAFF.

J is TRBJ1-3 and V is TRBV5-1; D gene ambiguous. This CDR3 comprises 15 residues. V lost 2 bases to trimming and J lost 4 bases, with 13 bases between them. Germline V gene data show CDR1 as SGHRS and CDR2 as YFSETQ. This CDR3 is CASSFGGSGGNTIYF. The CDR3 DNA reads TGCGCCAGCAGCTTTGGCGGGTCGGGAGGAAACACCATATATTTT. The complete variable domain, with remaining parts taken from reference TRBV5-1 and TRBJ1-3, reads KAGVTQTPRYLIKTRGQQVTLSCSPISGHRSVSWYQQTPGQGLQFLFEYFSETQRNKGNFPGRFSGRQFSNSRSEMNVSTLELGDSALYLCASSFGGSGGNTIYFGEGSWLTVV.

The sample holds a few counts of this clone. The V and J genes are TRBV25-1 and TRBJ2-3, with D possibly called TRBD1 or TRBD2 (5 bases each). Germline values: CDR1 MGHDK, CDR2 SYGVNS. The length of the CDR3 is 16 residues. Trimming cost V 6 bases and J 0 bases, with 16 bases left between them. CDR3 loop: CASRGLGGPSTDTQYF. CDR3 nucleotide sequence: TGTGCCAGCAGGGGGCTTGGGGGACCTAGCACAGATACGCAGTATTTT.